The 5 T cell receptor beta chains below all came from one sample that was sequenced in a study of CD8 T cells in ankylosing spondylitis. A single record per CDR3 protein comes from TCRdb applying MiXCR to the 5' RACE reads. The sample has around 150,000 distinct CDR3 sequences; about 7% are singletons. Specimen: blood, either unsorted or a sorted T cell fraction (not recorded which). All receptors derive from a female donor with ankylosing spondylitis or in good health (not recorded which).

This clonotype was seen repeatedly, ten times or more. This rearrangement joins TRBV24-1 to TRBJ2-7; 9 nucleotides agree with TRBD1. The germline V gene encodes CDR1 KGHDR and CDR2 SFDVKD. V was pared by 3 bases and J by 1 base, with 12 bases of the junction left unmatched. The CDR3 loop spans 18 amino acids. CDR3 DNA sequence: TGTGCCACCAGTGATAACCCATTGACAGGGGGAATATCCTACGAGCAGTACTTC. It encodes CATSDNPLTGGISYEQYF.

This clonotype came up many times. V and J are TRBV2 and TRBJ2-2; 7 bases fit TRBD1. Unmatched junction bases numbered 8, after V lost 6 bases and J lost 1 base. This CDR3 spans 16 amino acids. CDR1 is SNHLY, CDR2 FYNNEI, per germline. CDR3 coding DNA: TGTGCCAGCAGAGGGGGCAAGGGGGAGAACACCGGGGAGCTGTTTTTT. This sequence encodes CASRGGKGENTGELFF.

This clonotype was recorded at least ten times. V usage is TRBV20-1 and J usage is TRBJ2-3, with 10 bases that match TRBD2. Per germline, CDR1 DFQATT and CDR2 SNEGSKA (reference sequence). This CDR3 region has 16 residues. Trimming took 0 bases from V and 6 from J; bases not matched to a gene: 9. CDR3 protein: CSARDSSGGGMDTQYF. CDR3 DNA sequence: TGCAGTGCTAGAGATTCCAGCGGGGGGGGCATGGATACGCAGTATTTT.

The sample holds a few counts of this clonotype. The CDR3 sequence: CSASSTGDYGYTF. CDR3 DNA sequence: TGCAGTGCTAGTAGCACGGGGGACTATGGCTACACCTTC. This sequence joins TRBV20-1 and TRBJ1-2; the D gene is possibly TRBD1 (5 bases). In germline, CDR1 is DFQATT, CDR2 SNEGSKA (reference sequence). The CDR3 consists of 13 residues. V was trimmed by 3 bases and J by 3 bases, leaving 11 bases between them.

This clonotype was picked up a small number of times. The chain links TRBV24-1 to TRBJ2-5; 8 bases match TRBD1. The CDR3 extends over 16 amino acids. Trimming took 5 bases from V and 4 from J; bases not matched to a gene: 11. The germline gives CDR1 KGHDR, CDR2 SFDVKD. CDR3 region: CATSGAGGRSGETQYF. The CDR3 DNA is TGTGCCACCAGTGGAGCAGGGGGCAGGTCGGGAGAGACCCAGTACTTC.